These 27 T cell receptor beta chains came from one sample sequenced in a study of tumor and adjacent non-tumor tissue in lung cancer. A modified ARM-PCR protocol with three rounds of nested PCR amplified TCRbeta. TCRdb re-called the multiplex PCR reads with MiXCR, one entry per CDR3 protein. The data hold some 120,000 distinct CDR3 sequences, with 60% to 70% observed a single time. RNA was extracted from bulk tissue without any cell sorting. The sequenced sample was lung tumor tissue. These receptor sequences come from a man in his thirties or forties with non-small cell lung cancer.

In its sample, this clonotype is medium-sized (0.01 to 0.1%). CDR3 amino acids: CAISGDQNYNSPLHF. CDR3 nucleotides: TGTGCCATCAGTGGGGATCAGAATTATAATTCACCCCTCCACTTT. The chain uses TRBV10-3 and TRBJ1-6, with D unresolved. The germline V gene has CDR1 ENHRY and CDR2 SYGVKD. The CDR3 sequence is 15 residues long. Between the trimmed V and J ends, which lost 4 bases and 4 bases, there was a span of 11 bases.

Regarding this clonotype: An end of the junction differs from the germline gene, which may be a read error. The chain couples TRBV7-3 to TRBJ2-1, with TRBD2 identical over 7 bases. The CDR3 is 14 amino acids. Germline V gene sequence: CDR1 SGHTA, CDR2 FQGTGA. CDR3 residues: CASSLTSGGSELSF. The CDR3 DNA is TGTGCCAGCAGCTTAACGTCGGGGGGTAGTGAGCTGTCCTTC.

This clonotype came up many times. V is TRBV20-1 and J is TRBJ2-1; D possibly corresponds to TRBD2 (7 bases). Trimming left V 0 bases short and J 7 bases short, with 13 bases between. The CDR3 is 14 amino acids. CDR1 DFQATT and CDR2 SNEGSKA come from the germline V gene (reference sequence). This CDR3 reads CSARDRTRGNEQFF. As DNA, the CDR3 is TGCAGTGCTAGAGATAGGACTAGGGGGAATGAGCAGTTCTTC.

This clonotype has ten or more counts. The CDR3 DNA sequence: TGTGCCAGCTTAGACGGGGGGGCGGCAGATACGCAGTATTTT. The encoded protein is CASLDGGAADTQYF. V usage is TRBV12-3 or TRBV12-4 and J usage is TRBJ2-3; TRBD2 agrees at 8 bases. The V segment lost 8 bases and the J segment 4 bases; nucleotides outside the gene matches: 8. The CDR3 totals 14 residues.

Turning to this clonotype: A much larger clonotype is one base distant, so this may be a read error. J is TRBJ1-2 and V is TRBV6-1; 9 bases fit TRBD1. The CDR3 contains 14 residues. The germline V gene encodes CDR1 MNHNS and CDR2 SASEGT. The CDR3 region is CASSEVQGAYDYTF. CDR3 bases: TGTGCCAGCAGTGAAGTACAGGGGGCTTATGACTACACCTTC.

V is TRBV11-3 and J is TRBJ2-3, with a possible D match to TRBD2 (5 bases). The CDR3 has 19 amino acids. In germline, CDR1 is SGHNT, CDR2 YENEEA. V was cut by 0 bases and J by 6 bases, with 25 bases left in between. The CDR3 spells CASSLDQSTVATSTDTQYF. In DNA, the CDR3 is TGTGCCAGCAGCTTAGATCAATCCACAGTGGCTACTAGTACGGATACGCAGTATTTT.

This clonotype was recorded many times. In nucleotides, the CDR3 is TGTGCTAGTGGTTCCGGGACTAGCGGGTTCAACGGGGAGCTGTTTTTT. Translating it yields CASGSGTSGFNGELFF. The chain links TRBV12-5 to TRBJ2-2; 12 bases are a match to TRBD2. Germline values: CDR1 LGHNT, CDR2 FRNRAP. This CDR3 region has 16 residues. Trimming cost V 4 bases and J 7 bases; bases outside gene matches: 7.

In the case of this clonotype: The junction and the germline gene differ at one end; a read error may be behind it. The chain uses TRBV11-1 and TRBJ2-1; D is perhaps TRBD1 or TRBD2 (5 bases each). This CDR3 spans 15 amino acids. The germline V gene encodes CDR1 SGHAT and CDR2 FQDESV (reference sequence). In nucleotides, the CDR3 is TGTGCCAGCAGTCTAACTGGGGGTTCCTACGATGAGCAGTTCTTC. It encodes CASSLTGGSYDEQFF.

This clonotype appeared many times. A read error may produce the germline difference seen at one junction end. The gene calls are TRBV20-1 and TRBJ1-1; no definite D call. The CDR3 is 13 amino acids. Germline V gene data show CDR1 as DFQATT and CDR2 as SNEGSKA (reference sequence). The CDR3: CSANLGGNAEAFF. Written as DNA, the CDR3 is TGCAGTGCTAATCTGGGAGGGAACGCTGAAGCTTTCTTT.

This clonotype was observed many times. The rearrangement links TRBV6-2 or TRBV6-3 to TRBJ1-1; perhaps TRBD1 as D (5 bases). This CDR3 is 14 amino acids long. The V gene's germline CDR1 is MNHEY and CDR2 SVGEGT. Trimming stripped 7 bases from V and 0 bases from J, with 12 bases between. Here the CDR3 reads CASTPGRLNTEAFF. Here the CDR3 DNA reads TGTGCCAGCACCCCGGGACGGTTGAACACTGAAGCTTTCTTT.

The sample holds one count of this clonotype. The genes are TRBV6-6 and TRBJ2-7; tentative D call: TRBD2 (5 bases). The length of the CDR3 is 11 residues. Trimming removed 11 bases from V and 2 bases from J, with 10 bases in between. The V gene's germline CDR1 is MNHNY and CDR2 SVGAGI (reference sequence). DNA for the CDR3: TGTGCCGGCGGGCGGCCCTACGAGCAGTACTTC. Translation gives CAGGRPYEQYF.

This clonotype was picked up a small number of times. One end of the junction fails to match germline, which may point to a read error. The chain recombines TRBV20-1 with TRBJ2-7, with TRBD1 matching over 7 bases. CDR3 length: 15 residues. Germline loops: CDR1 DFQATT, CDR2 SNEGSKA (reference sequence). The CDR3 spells CTARDQGTAKGEQYF. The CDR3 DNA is TGCACTGCTAGAGATCAAGGGACAGCCAAGGGGGAACAGTACTTC.

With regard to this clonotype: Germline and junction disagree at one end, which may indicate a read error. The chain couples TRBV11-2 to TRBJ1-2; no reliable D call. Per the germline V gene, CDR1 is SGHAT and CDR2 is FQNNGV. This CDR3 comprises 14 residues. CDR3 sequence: CASSSGQVNYDYTF. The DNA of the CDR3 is TGTGCCAGCAGCTCCGGGCAGGTGAATTATGACTACACCTTC. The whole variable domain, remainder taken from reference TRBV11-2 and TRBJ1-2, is EAGVAQSPRYKIIEKRQSVAFWCNPISGHATLYWYQQILGQGPKLLIQFQNNGVVDDSQLPKDRFSAERLKGVDSTLKIQPAKLEDSAVYLCASSSGQVNYDYTFGSGTRLTVV.

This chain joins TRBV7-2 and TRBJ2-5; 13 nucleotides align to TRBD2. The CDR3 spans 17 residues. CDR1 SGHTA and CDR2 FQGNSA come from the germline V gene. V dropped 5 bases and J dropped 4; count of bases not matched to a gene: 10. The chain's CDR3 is CASSLQLGLAGLETQYF. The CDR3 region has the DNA TGTGCCAGCAGCCTACAACTGGGACTAGCGGGATTAGAGACCCAGTACTTC. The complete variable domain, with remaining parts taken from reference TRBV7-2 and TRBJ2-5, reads GAGVSQSPSNKVTEKGKDVELRCDPISGHTALYWYRQSLGQGLEFLIYFQGNSAPDKSGLPSDRFSAERTGGSVSTLTIQRTQQEDSAVYLCASSLQLGLAGLETQYFGPGTRLLVL.

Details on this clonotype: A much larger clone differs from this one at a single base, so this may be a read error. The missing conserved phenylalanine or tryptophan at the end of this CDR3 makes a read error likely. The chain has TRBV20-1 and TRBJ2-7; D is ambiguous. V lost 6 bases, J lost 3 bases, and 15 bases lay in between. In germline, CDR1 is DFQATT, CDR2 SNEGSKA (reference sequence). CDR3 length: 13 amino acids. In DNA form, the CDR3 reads TGCAGTGCGCCCGCAGAGAGCCACTACGAGCAGTACTTA. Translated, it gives CSAPAESHYEQYL.

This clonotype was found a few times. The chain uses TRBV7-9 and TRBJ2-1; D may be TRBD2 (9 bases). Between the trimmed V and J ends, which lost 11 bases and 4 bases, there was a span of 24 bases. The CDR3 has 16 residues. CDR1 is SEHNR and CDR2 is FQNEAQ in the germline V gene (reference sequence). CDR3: CAGISRGREGYNEQFF. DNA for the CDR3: TGTGCCGGCATTTCCAGGGGGCGGGAGGGTTACAATGAGCAGTTCTTC.

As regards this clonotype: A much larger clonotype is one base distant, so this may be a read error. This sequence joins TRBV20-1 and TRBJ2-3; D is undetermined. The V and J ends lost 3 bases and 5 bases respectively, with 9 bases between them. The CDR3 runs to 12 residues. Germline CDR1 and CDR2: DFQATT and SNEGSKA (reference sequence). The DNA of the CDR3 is TGCAGTGCTAGCCGGTCAAAAGATACGCAGTATTTT. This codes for CSASRSKDTQYF.

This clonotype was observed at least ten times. The CDR3 reads CASSYEPLSSGNTIYF. CDR3 DNA: TGTGCCAGCAGTTACGAACCATTGAGCTCTGGAAACACCATATATTTT. The chain carries TRBV6-6 and TRBJ1-3; D is undetermined. The CDR3 runs to 16 residues. Trimming took 2 bases from V and 0 from J, leaving 11 bases between them. Germline lookup yields CDR1 MNHNY and CDR2 SVGAGI (reference sequence).

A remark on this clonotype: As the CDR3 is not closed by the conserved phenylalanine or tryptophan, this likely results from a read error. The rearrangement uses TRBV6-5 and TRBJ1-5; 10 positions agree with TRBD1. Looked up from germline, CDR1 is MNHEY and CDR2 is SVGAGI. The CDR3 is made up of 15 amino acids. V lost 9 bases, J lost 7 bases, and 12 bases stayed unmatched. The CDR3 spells CASSPGTGARQPQHL. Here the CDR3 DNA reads TGTGCCAGTAGTCCCGGGACAGGGGCGAGACAGCCCCAGCATCTT.

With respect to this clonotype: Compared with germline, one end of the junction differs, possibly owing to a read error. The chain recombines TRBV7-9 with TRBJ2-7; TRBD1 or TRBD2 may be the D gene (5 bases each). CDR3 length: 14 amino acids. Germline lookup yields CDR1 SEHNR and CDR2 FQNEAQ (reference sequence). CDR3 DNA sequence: TGTACCAGCAGCGGACGGGACCACTCCTACGAGCAGTACTTC. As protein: CTSSGRDHSYEQYF.

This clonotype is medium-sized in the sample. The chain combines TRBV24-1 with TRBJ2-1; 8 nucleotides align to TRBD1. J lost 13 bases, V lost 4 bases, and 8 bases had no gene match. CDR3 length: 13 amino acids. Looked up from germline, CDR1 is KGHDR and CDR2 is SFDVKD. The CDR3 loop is CATSEPGQGAQFF. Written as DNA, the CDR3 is TGTGCCACCAGTGAACCCGGACAGGGAGCTCAGTTCTTC.

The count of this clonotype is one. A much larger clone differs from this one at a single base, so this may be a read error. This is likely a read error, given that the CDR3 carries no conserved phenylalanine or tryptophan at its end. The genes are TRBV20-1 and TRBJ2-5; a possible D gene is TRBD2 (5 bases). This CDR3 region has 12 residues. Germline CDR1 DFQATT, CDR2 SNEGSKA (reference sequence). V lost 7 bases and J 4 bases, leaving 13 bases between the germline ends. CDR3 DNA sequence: TGCAGTGGCTCCGGGAAAGCAGAGACCCAGTACTGC. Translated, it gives CSGSGKAETQYC.

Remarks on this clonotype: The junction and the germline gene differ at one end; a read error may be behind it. CDR3 nucleotide sequence: TGTTCCAGGAGTGCAAGGGCGGGAGAGAAGATGGGTCGGGTACAAGAGACCCAGTACTTC. It specifies CSRSARAGEKMGRVQETQYF. This chain connects TRBV6-1 to TRBJ2-5; 7 nucleotides match TRBD2. In germline, CDR1 is MNHNS, CDR2 SASEGT. The CDR3 spans 20 residues.

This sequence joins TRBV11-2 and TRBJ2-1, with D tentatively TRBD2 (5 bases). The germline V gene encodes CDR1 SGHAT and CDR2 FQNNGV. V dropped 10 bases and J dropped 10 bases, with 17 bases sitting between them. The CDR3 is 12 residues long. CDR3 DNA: TGTGCCACCAACTCAGAGGGCACCGAGCAGTTCTTC. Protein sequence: CATNSEGTEQFF.

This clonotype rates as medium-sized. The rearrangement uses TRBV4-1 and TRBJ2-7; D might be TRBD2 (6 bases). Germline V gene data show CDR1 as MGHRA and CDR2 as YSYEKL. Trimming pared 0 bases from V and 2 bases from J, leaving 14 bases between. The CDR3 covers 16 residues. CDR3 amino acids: CASSQDELGGTYEQYF. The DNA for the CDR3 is TGCGCCAGCAGCCAAGATGAGCTGGGGGGTACCTACGAGCAGTACTTC.

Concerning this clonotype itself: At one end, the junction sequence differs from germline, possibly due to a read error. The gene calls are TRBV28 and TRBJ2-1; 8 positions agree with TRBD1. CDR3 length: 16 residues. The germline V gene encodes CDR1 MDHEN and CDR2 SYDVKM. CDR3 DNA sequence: TGTGCCAACAGTTTTGTAGGACAGGGCAACTACAATGAGCAGTTCTTC. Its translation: CANSFVGQGNYNEQFF.

CDR3 region: CASNPGQGGTTYEQYF. CDR3 DNA sequence: TGTGCCAGCAATCCAGGGCAGGGGGGGACGACCTACGAGCAGTACTTC. This sequence joins TRBV12-3 or TRBV12-4 and TRBJ2-7; D assignment may be TRBD1 or TRBD2 (7 bases each). Trimming pared 7 bases from V and 2 bases from J, leaving 21 bases between. The length of the CDR3 is 16 residues.